The 27 T cell receptor beta chains presented below share a single source sample, sequenced in a study of blood T cells in healthy people across ages. Next came a second PCR, run for roughly 6 to 11 cycles, which used a sample-barcoded 5' primer along with a J-beta primer mix. TCRdb reprocessed the 5' RACE reads with MiXCR, giving one entry per CDR3 protein. The top ten hold roughly 8.2% of the sample, which has 1.5 million to 2 million distinct CDR3 sequences, 28% seen once. Sample: blood. These receptors were obtained from a woman in her 30s in good health.

The V gene is TRBV6-2 or TRBV6-3, the J gene TRBJ1-5; D not resolved. Germline V gives CDR1 MNHEY, CDR2 SVGEGT. The CDR3 length is 13 residues. Deletions cut 9 bases from V and 3 bases from J, with 12 bases between. CDR3 protein: CASQAWNNQPQHF. CDR3 DNA sequence: TGTGCCAGTCAAGCGTGGAACAATCAGCCCCAGCATTTT.

There are many counts of this clonotype. The V and J genes are TRBV29-1 and TRBJ2-7, with 7 bases fitting TRBD1. The germline CDR1 and CDR2 sequences are SQVTM and ANQGSEA. The CDR3 extends over 13 amino acids. The trim removed 7 bases at V and 3 bases at J, leaving 9 bases unmatched. The CDR3: CSAIGGSYYEQYF. CDR3 bases: TGCAGCGCGATAGGGGGCAGTTACTACGAGCAGTACTTC.

The J gene is TRBJ2-3, the V gene TRBV24-1; D call uncertain. Trimming took off 4 bases at V and 11 bases at J, with 12 bases between the two ends. CDR1 and CDR2 (germline): KGHDR, SFDVKD. The CDR3 loop spans 12 amino acids. The CDR3 DNA reads TGTGCCACCAGTGACCTTGCGGCGAAGCAGTATTTT. Protein product: CATSDLAAKQYF.

The rearrangement uses TRBV5-1 and TRBJ1-1; tentatively, D is TRBD1 (6 bases). Trimming removed 4 bases at V and 4 bases at J, with 20 bases between. CDR1 SGHRS and CDR2 YFSETQ come from the germline V gene. The CDR3 is 16 amino acids. Written as DNA, the CDR3 is TGCGCCAGCAGCCAGGGACAAACGGTAGGGGCCACTGAAGCTTTCTTT. Translating gives CASSQGQTVGATEAFF.

The table lists this clonotype with a few counts. This may stem from a read error, because a much larger clone lies one nucleotide away. V usage is TRBV5-4 and J usage is TRBJ2-5; D possibly corresponds to TRBD2 (5 bases). The CDR3 is 13 amino acids. CDR1 is SGHNT, CDR2 YYREEE, per germline (reference sequence). Written as DNA, the CDR3 is TGTGCCAGCAATTGGCTCGGGGAAGAGATCCAGTACTTC. Its protein product is CASNWLGEEIQYF.

This clonotype was picked up a small number of times. The chain uses TRBV4-3 and TRBJ1-3; D remains ambiguous. The CDR3 consists of 17 residues. Germline lookup yields CDR1 LGHNA and CDR2 YSLEER. The V end was cut by 0 bases, the J end by 0 bases, with 12 bases between. The CDR3 DNA sequence: TGCGCCAGCAGCCAAGATGGCCGCCGCTTCTCTGGAAACACCATATATTTT. It yields the protein CASSQDGRRFSGNTIYF.

Comment on this clonotype: A much larger clone lies one base from this, so it may be a read error. The chain combines TRBV20-1 with TRBJ2-1, with 8 nucleotides matching TRBD2. Per germline, CDR1 DFQATT and CDR2 SNEGSKA (reference sequence). The CDR3 length is 14 residues. V lost 2 bases and J lost 10; bases outside the gene matches: 10. The CDR3 sequence: CSARPTSDSYEQFF. In DNA, the CDR3 is TGCAGTGCTAGACCGACTAGCGACTCCTACGAGCAGTTCTTC.

This clonotype was seen more than once but under ten times. The CDR3 DNA is TGTGCCAGCAGCCCCGACTCGAGGGTCGAGCAGTACTTC. Translating gives CASSPDSRVEQYF. The V call is TRBV7-9, the J call TRBJ2-7; D is possibly TRBD2 (5 bases). The ends were cut back, 5 bases at V and 6 bases at J, with 14 bases in the middle. In germline, CDR1 is SEHNR, CDR2 FQNEAQ (reference sequence). This CDR3 has 13 residues.

The chain links TRBV20-1 to TRBJ1-2; D remains ambiguous. This CDR3 has 15 residues. Deletions cut 0 bases from V and 5 bases from J, with 16 bases between. CDR1 and CDR2 from the germline V gene are DFQATT and SNEGSKA (reference sequence). CDR3 residues: CSARDGGSSGYGYTF. CDR3 nucleotide sequence: TGCAGTGCTAGAGATGGAGGGAGTTCGGGGTATGGCTACACCTTC.

This clonotype appeared a few times. The V call is TRBV5-1, the J call TRBJ2-3, with D perhaps TRBD1 (5 bases). CDR3 size: 15 residues. Germline CDR1 and CDR2: SGHRS and YFSETQ. V was shortened by 0 bases and J by 5 bases, with 13 bases between the two germline ends. CDR3 residues: CASSLGGPGLDTQYF. CDR3 bases: TGCGCCAGCAGCTTGGGGGGCCCGGGTTTAGATACGCAGTATTTT.

This rearrangement joins TRBV6-5 to TRBJ2-7; either TRBD1 or TRBD2 may supply D (6 bases each). V gave up 6 bases and J gave up 2 bases, with 17 bases separating them. The CDR3 has 15 amino acids. The germline V gene has CDR1 MNHEY and CDR2 SVGAGI. This CDR3 reads CASRETNGGPYEQYF. For the CDR3, the DNA is TGTGCCAGCAGGGAGACTAACGGGGGCCCCTACGAGCAGTACTTC.

This clonotype appeared a few times. V gene TRBV12-3 or TRBV12-4 combines with J gene TRBJ2-7; D may be TRBD2 (6 bases). CDR3 length equals 13 residues. V shed 7 bases and J shed 0 bases, with 10 bases lying between them. The DNA of the CDR3 is TGTGCCAGCACTCTGGGACTCTCCTACGAGCAGTACTTC. It translates to CASTLGLSYEQYF.

As concerns this clonotype: Its ends do not fully match the called genes, so a read error is possible. V usage is TRBV3-1 and J usage is TRBJ1-5; maybe TRBD1 (6 bases). This CDR3 spans 15 amino acids. Per germline, CDR1 LGHDT and CDR2 YNNKEL (reference sequence). CDR3 DNA sequence: TGTGCCTGCAGCCAAGGATCAGGGGTCTCTCAGCCCCAGCATTTT. The encoded protein is CACSQGSGVSQPQHF.

This clonotype showed up just a few times. The chain combines TRBV4-3 with TRBJ2-1; D is uncertain. The V gene lost 3 bases and the J gene lost 9 bases, with 9 bases spanning the gap. Per germline, CDR1 LGHNA and CDR2 YSLEER. CDR3 length: 12 amino acids. The CDR3: CASSHLGSEQFF. The CDR3 DNA follows: TGCGCCAGCAGCCACCTAGGATCTGAGCAGTTCTTC.

This clonotype was seen more than once but under ten times. The chain has TRBV4-3 and TRBJ2-7; TRBD2 is a possible D gene (5 bases). From germline, CDR1 is LGHNA and CDR2 YSLEER. The CDR3 contains 15 residues. V dropped 0 bases and J dropped 2 bases, with 11 bases sitting between them. The CDR3 bases are TGCGCCAGCAGCCAAGATGGGCGGGTTCCCTACGAGCAGTACTTC. It translates to CASSQDGRVPYEQYF.

The rearrangement uses TRBV7-9 and TRBJ2-7; D might be TRBD2 (6 bases). The V end lost 5 bases, the J end lost 0 bases, and 14 bases lay between the germline ends. Germline V lookup: CDR1 SEHNR, CDR2 FQNEAQ (reference sequence). This CDR3 has 15 residues. CDR3 nucleotide sequence: TGTGCCAGCAGCCCGTCGGGGGTTATCTCCTACGAGCAGTACTTC. Translation: CASSPSGVISYEQYF.

The chain has TRBV5-1 and TRBJ2-2, with 8 bases aligning to TRBD1. V trimming: 4 bases; J trimming: 0 bases; junction bases outside the gene matches: 8. Germline CDR1 reads SGHRS; CDR2 reads YFSETQ. The CDR3 is 17 residues long. CDR3 in amino acids: CASSHSRTGTNTGELFF. The DNA for the CDR3 is TGCGCCAGCAGCCACTCGAGGACAGGGACGAACACCGGGGAGCTGTTTTTT.

This chain uses TRBV20-1 with TRBJ2-3, with TRBD2 matching 10 bases. CDR1 is DFQATT and CDR2 is SNEGSKA in the germline V gene (reference sequence). CDR3 length: 14 amino acids. With V trimmed by 5 bases and J by 6 bases, 8 bases remained unmatched. DNA of the CDR3: TGCAGTGCTCCCCGACTAGCGGGTGGGGATACGCAGTATTTT. Translating gives CSAPRLAGGDTQYF.

This chain connects TRBV10-3 to TRBJ2-1; D gene unclear. The J call may be incorrect, as the DNA end agrees better with TRBJ2-7. The CDR3 loop spans 16 amino acids. Germline assignment: CDR1 ENHRY and CDR2 SYGVKD. CDR3 nucleotide sequence: TGTGCCATCAGTGATATCAGTTTCAGCCCCTACAATGAGCAGTACTTC. This translates into CAISDISFSPYNEQYF.

The V and J genes are TRBV12-3 or TRBV12-4 and TRBJ2-7; D gene unclear. This CDR3 comprises 11 residues. V lost 5 bases and J lost 10, with 12 bases in between. The CDR3 region is CASSPGVSQYF. In DNA form, the CDR3 reads TGTGCCAGCAGTCCCGGTGTTTCCCAGTACTTC.

V usage is TRBV7-6 and J usage is TRBJ1-5; 9 nucleotides match TRBD1. The CDR3 consists of 15 residues. V trimming: 2 bases; J trimming: 7 bases; junction bases outside the gene matches: 6. Per the germline V gene, CDR1 is SGHVS and CDR2 is FNYEAQ. CDR3: CASSLTGGAGQPQHF. CDR3 nucleotides: TGTGCCAGCAGCTTAACAGGGGGCGCAGGCCAGCCCCAGCATTTT.

This clonotype was seen ten or more times. V and J are TRBV4-1 and TRBJ1-4; maybe TRBD1 (5 bases). The CDR3 sequence is 13 residues long. The ends were cut back, 5 bases at V and 7 bases at J, with 11 bases in the middle. The V gene's germline CDR1 is MGHRA and CDR2 YSYEKL. As DNA, the CDR3 is TGCGCCAGCAGCGTCTGGGGGGGTGAAAAACTGTTTTTT. As protein: CASSVWGGEKLFF.

The chain is built from TRBV4-1 and TRBJ1-1; tentatively, D is TRBD1 (6 bases). The CDR3 has 16 residues. Trimming stripped 0 bases from V and 2 bases from J, with 13 bases between. Germline CDR1 MGHRA, CDR2 YSYEKL. The CDR3 here is CASSQDAGTLNTEAFF. In DNA form, the CDR3 reads TGCGCCAGCAGCCAAGACGCGGGGACACTAAACACTGAAGCTTTCTTT.

A remark on this clonotype: A much larger clone is a single base away; this may be a read error. V usage is TRBV7-2 and J usage is TRBJ2-1; D possibly corresponds to TRBD1 (7 bases). Germline V gene sequence: CDR1 SGHTA, CDR2 FQGNSA. The CDR3 extends over 16 amino acids. The CDR3 DNA is TGTGTCAGCAGCTTAGTGTCAGGGGGGTCCTACAATGAGCAGTTCTTC. Its protein product is CVSSLVSGGSYNEQFF.

This clonotype is a singleton in its sample. A much bigger clone sits one base away, suggesting this may be a read error. The chain joins TRBV7-3 to TRBJ2-3; unclear D gene. The ends were cut back, 5 bases at V and 4 bases at J, with 10 bases in the middle. Germline V gene lookup returns CDR1 SGHTA and CDR2 FQGTGA. The CDR3 consists of 13 residues. CDR3 sequence (DNA): TGTGCCAGCAGCACGAGCCGCGCAGATACGCAGTATTTT. Translation gives CASSTSRADTQYF.

This chain joins TRBV4-1 and TRBJ1-5, with 9 bases matching TRBD1. The CDR3 runs to 15 residues. Losses at the gene ends were 1 base for V and 7 bases for J; bases not matched to a gene: 5. CDR1 and CDR2 (germline): MGHRA, YSYEKL. The CDR3 bases are TGCGCCAGCAGCCAAGGGGGACAGGGAAAACAGCCCCAGCATTTT. Residues: CASSQGGQGKQPQHF.

The chain carries TRBV29-1 and TRBJ2-7; D not certain. CDR3 length: 14 amino acids. Germline CDR1 is SQVTM and CDR2 is ANQGSEA. V was pared by 1 base and J by 2 bases, with 12 bases between. The CDR3 loop is CSVEVTDTPYEQYF. CDR3 DNA: TGCAGCGTTGAAGTGACTGACACCCCCTACGAGCAGTACTTC.